This TCR beta chain appears in the sequencing data of a study of regulatory T cells in long-lasting Graves disease (dated by TCRdb to about 2021). For context, the study as a whole: In the newly diagnosed Graves' disease group, patients had been taking antithyroid drugs for less than 3 months. This study used TCR sequencing and RNA sequencing of peripheral blood to compare persistent Graves' disease patients against newly diagnosed Graves' disease patients. The study was conducted in China and was registered as a clinical trial. A total of around 35 samples underwent TCR sequencing: about 13 from persistent and roughly 20 from newly diagnosed Graves' disease patients. Overall study results and their limits: Compared with newly diagnosed patients, patients with persistent Graves' disease had lower TCR Shannon entropy and fewer highly expanded clones, which suggests clonal expansion. Peripheral blood alone was examined, since thyroid tissue, which constituted the primary lesion, could not be accessed. Preferential use of TRBV28, TRBJ1-2 and TRBJ2-5 was observed in persistent disease, whereas TRBV20-1 and TRBJ2-1 were favored in newly diagnosed disease. The authors acknowledged the small sample size as a limitation that may reduce accuracy. Only the TCR beta chain was sequenced and analyzed. A larger number of public clonotypes was shared among persistent patients (about 2,700) than among newly diagnosed patients (around 970).

Taken with the paper, the label for time point translates to: newly diagnosed GD, antithyroid drugs for less than 3 months. For both TCR sequencing and RNA sequencing, RNA was extracted from PBMCs using TRIzol. The diagnosis of Graves' disease followed American Thyroid Association guidelines. The patients came from an endocrinology department in Xi'an, China. Each patient gave approximately 9 milliliters of peripheral blood, collected in an EDTA anticoagulant tube. Ficoll Paque Plus density gradient separation was used to isolate PBMCs, and no further T cell sorting was done. An Agilent 2100 Bioanalyzer and agarose gel were used to check RNA quality, while a NanoDrop 2000 measured RNA concentration. CDR1 MNHEY and CDR2 SVGAGI were looked up in the germline V gene. Including cysteine and phenylalanine, the CDR3 has 16 amino acids. The kept DNA is CDR3 alone, 48 bases in frame from the first base. Trimming removed 2 bases from V and 8 bases from J, leaving 16 bases between the germline ends.

Receptor libraries were prepared by multiplex PCR. These reads were obtained on an Illumina HiSeq 4000. To build TCR beta libraries, CDR3 regions were amplified by Arm-PCR using iRepertoire HTBI primers. Gel purification was performed on PCR products prior to sequencing. Concerning the study's data processing: Gene usage analysis of CDR3 amino acid clonotypes used the 62 TRBV and 11 to 15 TRBJ segments found across samples. Filtered high-quality paired reads were merged into contigs using COPE and FqMerger. BLAST was used to align contigs to IMGT TRBV, TRBD and TRBJ reference genes, with CDR3 defined following IMGT. Clonotypes above 0.1% frequency were classified as highly expanded clones. Shannon entropy was used to measure repertoire diversity, and the Gini coefficient was used to measure V-J evenness. A clonotype found in more than one individual was treated as public. TCRdb cleaned the public reads at Q25 with fastp, built clones with MiXCR and kept in-frame beta chains. All rows with the same CDR3 protein become a single entry with the most common DNA and genes. The V and J calls shown here were made by TCRdb, not taken from the authors' results. Present in this sample are 400,000 to 500,000 distinct CDR3 sequences, 12% to 15% of which were seen just once. Under 20% of the sample rests with the top ten.

The sample holds a few counts of this clonotype. What this receptor recognizes is not known. Per-base quality was not reported, and no clone a single base away is much larger than it. The data were also submitted as part of a second study, on T cells in Graves' hyperthyroidism and ophthalmopathy. From the second report: A patient counted as having stable Graves' hyperthyroidism if no progression to ophthalmopathy occurred over 18 months of follow-up. Hyperthyroidism patients were aged 18 to 65 years and newly diagnosed, with disease duration of less than 2 months. The study excluded patients with uncontrolled infections, other autoimmune diseases, pregnancy or lactation. Diagnoses relied on clinical symptoms, serum thyroxine and TRAb, thyroid ultrasound and orbital computed tomography. For the first round of RT-PCR on the TCR CDR3, the HTBI primer set was used together with the Qiagen OneStep RT-PCR kit. Most expanded thyroid clonotypes (frequency above 0.001) were also detected in blood, a finding suggesting that blood repertoires may reflect thyroid immune responses. In cross-validation, a model built on a 13 V-J signature told ophthalmopathy apart from stable hyperthyroidism with 85% to 90% sensitivity and approximately 81% specificity, and in testing the same model reached 80%/75%. During validation, the model predicted progression to ophthalmopathy a median of roughly six months ahead of onset, with around 71% sensitivity and 72.22% specificity. To identify distinguishing TCR V-J signatures, a discovery cohort of about a hundred patients was used, comprising 40 to 45 with Graves' ophthalmopathy and some 60 with stable Graves' hyperthyroidism. Prospective prediction of ophthalmopathy was tested in an independent validation cohort of about 19 hyperthyroidism patients and 15 to 17 patients who later progressed to ophthalmopathy. The 90 or so discovery patients were randomly split 7:3 into training and test sets. Thyroid tissue and blood T-cell repertoires from about 6 Graves' hyperthyroidism patients were also compared in the study. After blood sampling, hyperthyroidism patients were treated with methimazole at a starting dose of 30 mg daily, and ophthalmopathy patients were treated with high-dose intravenous methylprednisolone. Libraries were constructed in a second round of multiplex PCR, after which size selection and purification were carried out. Libraries were sequenced paired-end with 100 bp reads on an Illumina HiSeq2000. SOAPnuke was used to process the raw data, with reads discarded if the reads contained adapters or uncalled bases, had a mean Phred below 15, or lacked an exact constant-primer or identifier match. COPE v1.2.5 was used to merge the high-quality paired reads, and each unique nucleotide sequence was defined as a clonotype. MiTCR v1.1 was used to align the clonotypes against IMGT TRBV, TRBD and TRBJ reference segments. The analysis included only V-J combinations with a frequency above 0.0001, which together covered 99.2% of the repertoires. A TCS score was defined as the ratio between F50 (clonal expansion) and ExV (chaos), using BLOSUM62-based TCRdist between CDR3 peptides within each V-J. Welch's t-statistics and random forest reduced roughly 500 V-J features to 10 to 15, which were used in a naive Bayes classifier (R e1071). No statistical method was used to fix the sample size in advance, and group allocation was not hidden from the investigators. The paper reports TCR Vbeta CDR3 sequencing of roughly 140 peripheral blood samples: some 44 ophthalmopathy, fewer than 80 hyperthyroidism and around 17 progressor patients.

The sample in question was peripheral blood mononuclear cells (PBMCs), obtained at new diagnosis, from a patient treated with antithyroid drugs. This chain is built from TRBV6-5 and TRBJ1-6, and possibly TRBD1, on 5 matching bases. This sequence originates from a woman aged 50 to 60 with Graves disease. Donor details come from another sample of the same person, matched by shared clones. The CDR3 sequence is CASSYGRDFTDSPLHF. The DNA sequence is as follows: TGTGCCAGCAGTTACGGCCGGGACTTCACCGATTCACCCCTCCACTTT.